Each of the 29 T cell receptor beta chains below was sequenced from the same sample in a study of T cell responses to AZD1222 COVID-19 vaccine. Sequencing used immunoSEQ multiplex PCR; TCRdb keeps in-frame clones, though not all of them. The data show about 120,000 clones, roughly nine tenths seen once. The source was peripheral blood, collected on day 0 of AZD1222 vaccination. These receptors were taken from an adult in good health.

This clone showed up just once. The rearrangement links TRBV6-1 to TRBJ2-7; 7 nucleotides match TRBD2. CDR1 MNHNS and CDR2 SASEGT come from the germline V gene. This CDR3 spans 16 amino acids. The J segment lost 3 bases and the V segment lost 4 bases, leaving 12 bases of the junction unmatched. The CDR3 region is CASSALVQAGFYEQYF. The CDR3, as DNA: TGTGCCAGCAGTGCCCTGGTCCAAGCGGGGTTCTACGAGCAGTACTTC.

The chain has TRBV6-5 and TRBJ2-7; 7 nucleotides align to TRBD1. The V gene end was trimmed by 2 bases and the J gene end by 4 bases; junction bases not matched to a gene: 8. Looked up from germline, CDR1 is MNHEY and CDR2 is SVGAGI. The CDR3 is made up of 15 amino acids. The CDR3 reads CASSYGSGTDYEQYF. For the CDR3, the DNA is TGTGCCAGCAGTTACGGGTCCGGGACAGATTACGAGCAGTACTTC.

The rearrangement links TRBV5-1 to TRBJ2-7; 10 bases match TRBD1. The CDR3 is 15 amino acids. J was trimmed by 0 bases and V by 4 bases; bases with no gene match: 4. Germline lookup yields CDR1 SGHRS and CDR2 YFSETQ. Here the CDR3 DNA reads TGCGCCAGCAGCGAAGGGACAGGGGTCTCCTACGAGCAGTACTTC. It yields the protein CASSEGTGVSYEQYF.

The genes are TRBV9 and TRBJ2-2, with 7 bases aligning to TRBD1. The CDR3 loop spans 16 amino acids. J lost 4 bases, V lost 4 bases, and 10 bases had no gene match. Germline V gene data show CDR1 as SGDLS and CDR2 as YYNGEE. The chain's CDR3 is CASSWTAGGITGELFF. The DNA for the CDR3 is TGTGCCAGCAGCTGGACGGCAGGGGGAATCACCGGGGAGCTGTTTTTT.

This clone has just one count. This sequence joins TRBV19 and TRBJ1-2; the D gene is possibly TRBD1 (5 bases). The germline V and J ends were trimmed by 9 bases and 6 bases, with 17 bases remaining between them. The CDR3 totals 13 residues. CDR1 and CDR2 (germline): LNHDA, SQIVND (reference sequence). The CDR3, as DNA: TGTGCCAGCAACCTGGCGGGGCGAGATGGCTACACCTTC. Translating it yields CASNLAGRDGYTF.

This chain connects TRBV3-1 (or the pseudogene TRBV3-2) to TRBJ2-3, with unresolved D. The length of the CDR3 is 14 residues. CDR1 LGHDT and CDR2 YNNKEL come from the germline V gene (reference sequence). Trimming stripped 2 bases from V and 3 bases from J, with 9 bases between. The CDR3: CASSQFAATDTQYF. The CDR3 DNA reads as TGTGCCAGCAGCCAATTTGCGGCAACAGATACGCAGTATTTT.

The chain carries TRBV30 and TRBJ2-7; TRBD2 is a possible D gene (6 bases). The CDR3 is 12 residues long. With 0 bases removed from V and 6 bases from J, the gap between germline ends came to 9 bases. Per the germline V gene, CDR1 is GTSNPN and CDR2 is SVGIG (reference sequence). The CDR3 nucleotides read TGTGCCTGGAGTGTTAAGGGAGGCGAGCAGTACTTC. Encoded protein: CAWSVKGGEQYF.

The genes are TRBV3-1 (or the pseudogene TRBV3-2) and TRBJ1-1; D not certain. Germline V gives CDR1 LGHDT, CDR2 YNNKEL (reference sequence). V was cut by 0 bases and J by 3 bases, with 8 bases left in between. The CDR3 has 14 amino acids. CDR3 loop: CASSQEGGYTEAFF. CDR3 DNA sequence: TGTGCCAGCAGCCAAGAGGGAGGGTACACTGAAGCTTTCTTT.

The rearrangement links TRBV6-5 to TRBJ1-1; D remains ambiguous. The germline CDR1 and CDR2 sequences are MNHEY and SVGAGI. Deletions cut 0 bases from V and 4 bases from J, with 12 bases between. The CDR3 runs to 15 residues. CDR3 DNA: TGTGCCAGCAGTTACTCGCCGGGTTCGGGCACTGAAGCTTTCTTT. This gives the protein CASSYSPGSGTEAFF.

CDR3 DNA sequence: TGTGCCAGCAGCCATTCACCGGGAGTCAACCGGGATACGCAGTATTTT. This translates into CASSHSPGVNRDTQYF. J is TRBJ2-3 and V is TRBV5-4; D is perhaps TRBD2 (6 bases). CDR3 length: 16 amino acids. Trimming removed 4 bases from V and 6 bases from J, with 21 bases in between. The germline V gene has CDR1 SGHNT and CDR2 YYREEE (reference sequence).

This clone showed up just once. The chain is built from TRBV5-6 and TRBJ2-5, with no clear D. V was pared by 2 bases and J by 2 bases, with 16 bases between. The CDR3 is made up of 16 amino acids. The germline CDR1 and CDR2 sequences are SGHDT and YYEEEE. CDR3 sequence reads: CASSFLGSHKQETQYF. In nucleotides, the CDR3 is TGTGCCAGCAGCTTCCTGGGATCCCACAAGCAAGAGACCCAGTACTTC.

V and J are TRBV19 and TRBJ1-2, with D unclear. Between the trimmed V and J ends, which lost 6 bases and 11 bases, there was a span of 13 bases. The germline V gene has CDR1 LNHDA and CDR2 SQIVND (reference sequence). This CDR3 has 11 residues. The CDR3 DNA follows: TGTGCCAGTAGCCTCCCGGGCCGTTACACCTTC. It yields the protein CASSLPGRYTF.

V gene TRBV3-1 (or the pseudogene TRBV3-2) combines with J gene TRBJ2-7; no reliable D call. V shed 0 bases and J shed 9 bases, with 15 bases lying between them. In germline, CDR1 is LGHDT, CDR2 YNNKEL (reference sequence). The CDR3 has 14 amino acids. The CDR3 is CASSQEGKGTGQYF. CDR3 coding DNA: TGTGCCAGCAGCCAAGAAGGAAAGGGTACGGGGCAGTACTTC.

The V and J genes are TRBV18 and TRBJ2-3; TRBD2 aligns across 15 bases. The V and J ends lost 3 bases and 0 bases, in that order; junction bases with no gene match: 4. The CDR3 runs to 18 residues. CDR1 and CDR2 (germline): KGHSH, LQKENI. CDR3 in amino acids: CASSPVGTSGGSTDTQYF. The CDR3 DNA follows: TGTGCCAGCTCACCGGTAGGGACTAGCGGGGGGAGCACAGATACGCAGTATTTT.

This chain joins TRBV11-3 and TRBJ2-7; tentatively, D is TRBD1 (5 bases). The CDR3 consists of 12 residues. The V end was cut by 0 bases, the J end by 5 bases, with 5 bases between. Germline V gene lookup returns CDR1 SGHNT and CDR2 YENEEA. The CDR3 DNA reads TGTGCCAGCAGCTTAGAAGGGGACGAGCAGTACTTC. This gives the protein CASSLEGDEQYF.

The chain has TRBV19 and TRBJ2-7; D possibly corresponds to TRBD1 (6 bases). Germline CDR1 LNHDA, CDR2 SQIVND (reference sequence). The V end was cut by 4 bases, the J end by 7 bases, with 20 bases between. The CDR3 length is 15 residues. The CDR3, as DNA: TGTGCCAGTAGTACGCCCTTACAGGGAATTCGGGAGCAGTACTTC. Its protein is CASSTPLQGIREQYF.

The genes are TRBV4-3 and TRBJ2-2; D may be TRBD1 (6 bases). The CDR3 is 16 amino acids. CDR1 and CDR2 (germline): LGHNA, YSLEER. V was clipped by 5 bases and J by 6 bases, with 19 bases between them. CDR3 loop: CASSSRQARGPGELFF. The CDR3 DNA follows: TGCGCCAGCAGCTCCCGACAGGCAAGGGGTCCCGGGGAGCTGTTTTTT.

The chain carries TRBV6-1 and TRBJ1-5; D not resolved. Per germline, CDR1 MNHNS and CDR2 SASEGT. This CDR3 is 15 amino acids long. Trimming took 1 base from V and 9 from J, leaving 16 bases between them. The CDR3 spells CASSEGYGGLGPQHF. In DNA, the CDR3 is TGTGCCAGCAGTGAAGGGTATGGAGGTCTGGGGCCCCAGCATTTT.

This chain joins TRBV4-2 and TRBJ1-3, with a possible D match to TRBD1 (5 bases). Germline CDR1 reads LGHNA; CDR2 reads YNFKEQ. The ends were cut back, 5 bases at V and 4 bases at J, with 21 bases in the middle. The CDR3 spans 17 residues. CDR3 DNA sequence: TGTGCCAGCAGCTTCGATGTTCTGGGGCAGGGAGGAAACACCATATATTTT. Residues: CASSFDVLGQGGNTIYF.

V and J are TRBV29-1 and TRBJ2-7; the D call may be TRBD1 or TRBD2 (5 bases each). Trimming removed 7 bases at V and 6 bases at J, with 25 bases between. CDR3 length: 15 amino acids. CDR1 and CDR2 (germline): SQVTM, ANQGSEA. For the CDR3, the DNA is TGCAGCGCCACCTCCAGGGCAGGGAGAGTTGGCGAGCAGTACTTC. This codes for CSATSRAGRVGEQYF.

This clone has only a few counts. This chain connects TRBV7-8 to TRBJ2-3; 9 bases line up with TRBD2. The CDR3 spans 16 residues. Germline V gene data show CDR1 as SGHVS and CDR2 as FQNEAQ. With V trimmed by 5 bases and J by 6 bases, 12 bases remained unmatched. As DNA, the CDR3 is TGTGCCAGCAGCGACATAGGAGCGGGGGGTTTTGATACGCAGTATTTT. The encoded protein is CASSDIGAGGFDTQYF.

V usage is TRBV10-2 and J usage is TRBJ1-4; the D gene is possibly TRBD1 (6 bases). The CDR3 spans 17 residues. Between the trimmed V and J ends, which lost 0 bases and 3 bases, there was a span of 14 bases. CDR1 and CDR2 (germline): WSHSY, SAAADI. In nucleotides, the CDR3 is TGCGCCAGCAGTGAGTCAGGGGGGGCGCTGGCTAATGAAAAACTGTTTTTT. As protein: CASSESGGALANEKLFF.

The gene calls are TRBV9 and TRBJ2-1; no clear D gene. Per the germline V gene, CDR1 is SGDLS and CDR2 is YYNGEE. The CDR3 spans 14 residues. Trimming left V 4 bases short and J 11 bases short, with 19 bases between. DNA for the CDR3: TGTGCCAGCAGCTCCTCCCTAGGGTTCGCGCAGCAGTTCTTC. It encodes CASSSSLGFAQQFF.

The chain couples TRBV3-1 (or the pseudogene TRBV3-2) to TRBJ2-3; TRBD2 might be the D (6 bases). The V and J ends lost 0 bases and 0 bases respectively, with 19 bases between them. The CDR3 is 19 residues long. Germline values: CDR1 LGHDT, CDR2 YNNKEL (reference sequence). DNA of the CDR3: TGTGCCAGCAGCCAAGATGAGGCTAGCGAGCGTCCTAGCACAGATACGCAGTATTTT. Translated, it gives CASSQDEASERPSTDTQYF.

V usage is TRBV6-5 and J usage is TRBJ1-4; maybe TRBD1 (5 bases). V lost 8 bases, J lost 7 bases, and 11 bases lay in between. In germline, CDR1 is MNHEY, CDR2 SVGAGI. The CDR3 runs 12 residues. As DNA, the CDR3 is TGTGCCAGCGCAAGGGGACGTGAAAAACTGTTTTTT. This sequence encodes CASARGREKLFF.

The DNA of the CDR3 is TGTGCCAGCCGGGGGTCCTATGGCTACACCTTC. It specifies CASRGSYGYTF. The chain recombines TRBV27 with TRBJ1-2; TRBD1 is a possible D gene (5 bases). Trimming took 8 bases from V and 4 from J, leaving 8 bases between them. The germline V gene has CDR1 MNHEY and CDR2 SMNVEV (reference sequence). This CDR3 comprises 11 residues.

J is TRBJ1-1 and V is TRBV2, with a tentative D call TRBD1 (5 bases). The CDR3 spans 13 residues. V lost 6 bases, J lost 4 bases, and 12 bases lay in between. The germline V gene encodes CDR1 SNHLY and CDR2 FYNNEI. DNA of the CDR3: TGTGCCAGCAGCTTGACAGCAGGCACTGAAGCTTTCTTT. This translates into CASSLTAGTEAFF.

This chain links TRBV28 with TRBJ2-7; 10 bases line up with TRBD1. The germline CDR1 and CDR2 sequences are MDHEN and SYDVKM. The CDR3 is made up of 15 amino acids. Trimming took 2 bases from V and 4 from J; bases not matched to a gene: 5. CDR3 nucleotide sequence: TGTGCCAGCAGTTTAGGACAGGGGGGTTTGTACGAGCAGTACTTC. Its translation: CASSLGQGGLYEQYF.

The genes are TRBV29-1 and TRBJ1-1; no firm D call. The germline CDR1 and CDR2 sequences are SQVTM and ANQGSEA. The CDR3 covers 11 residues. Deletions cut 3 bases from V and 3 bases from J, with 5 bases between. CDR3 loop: CSVDGDTEAFF. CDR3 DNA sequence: TGCAGCGTTGATGGGGACACTGAAGCTTTCTTT.